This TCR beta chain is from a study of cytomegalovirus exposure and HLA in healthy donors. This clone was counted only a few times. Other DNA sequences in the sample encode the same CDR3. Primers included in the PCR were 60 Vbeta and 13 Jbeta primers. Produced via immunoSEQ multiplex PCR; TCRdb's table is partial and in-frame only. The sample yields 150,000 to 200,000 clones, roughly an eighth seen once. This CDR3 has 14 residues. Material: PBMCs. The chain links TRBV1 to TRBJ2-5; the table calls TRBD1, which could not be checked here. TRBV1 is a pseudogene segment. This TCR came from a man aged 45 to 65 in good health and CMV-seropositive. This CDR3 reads CTSSPPVRQETQYF. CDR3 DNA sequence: TGCACCAGCAGCCCCCCAGTCAGACAAGAGACCCAGTACTTC.